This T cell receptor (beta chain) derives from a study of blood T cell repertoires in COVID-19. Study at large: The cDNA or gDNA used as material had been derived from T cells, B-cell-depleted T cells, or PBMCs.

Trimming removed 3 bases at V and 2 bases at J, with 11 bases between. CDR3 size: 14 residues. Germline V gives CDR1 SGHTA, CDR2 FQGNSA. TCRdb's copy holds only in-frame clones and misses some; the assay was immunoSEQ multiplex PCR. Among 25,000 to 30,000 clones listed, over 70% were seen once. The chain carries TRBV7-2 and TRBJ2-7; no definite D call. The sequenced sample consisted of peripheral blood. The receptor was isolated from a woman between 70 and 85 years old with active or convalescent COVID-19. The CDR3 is CASSLRLDPYEQYF. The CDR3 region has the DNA TGTGCCAGCAGCTTGAGACTCGACCCCTACGAGCAGTACTTC.